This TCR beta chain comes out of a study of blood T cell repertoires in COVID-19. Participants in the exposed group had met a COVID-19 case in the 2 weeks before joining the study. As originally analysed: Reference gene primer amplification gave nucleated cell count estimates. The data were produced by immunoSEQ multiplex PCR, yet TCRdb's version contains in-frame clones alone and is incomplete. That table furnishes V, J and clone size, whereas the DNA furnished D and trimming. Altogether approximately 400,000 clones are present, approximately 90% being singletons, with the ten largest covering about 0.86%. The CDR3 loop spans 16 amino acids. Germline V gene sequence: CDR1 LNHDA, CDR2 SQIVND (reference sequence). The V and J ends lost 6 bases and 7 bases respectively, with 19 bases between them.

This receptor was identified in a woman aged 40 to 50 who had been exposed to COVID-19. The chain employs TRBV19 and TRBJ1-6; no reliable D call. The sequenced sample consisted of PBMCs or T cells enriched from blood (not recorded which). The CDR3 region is CASSPNAGKNNSPLHF. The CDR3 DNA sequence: TGTGCCAGTAGCCCTAACGCCGGGAAAAACAATTCACCCCTCCACTTT.